The 31 T cell receptor beta chains below all came from one sample that was sequenced in a study of shared clonotypes between healthy human individuals. Generated by immunoSEQ multiplex PCR, the TCRdb table keeps only in-frame clones and is missing some. The profile shows some 490,000 clones, approximately 82% of them singletons. The specimen was PBMCs. These receptors were taken from a woman in her thirties or forties in good health. Some clones in this sample may be carry-over from other donors' samples.

The chain has TRBV5-1 and TRBJ2-5, with D maybe TRBD1 (6 bases). The tail of the sequence fits TRBJ2-7 better, so the J call may be wrong. CDR1 is SGHRS, CDR2 YFSETQ, per germline. This CDR3 spans 15 amino acids. The CDR3 reads CASSSDRSSHYEQYF. The CDR3 DNA reads TGCGCCAGCAGCTCAGACAGGTCATCGCACTACGAGCAGTACTTC.

This chain connects TRBV11-1 to TRBJ2-7, with TRBD2 matching over 7 bases. CDR1 SGHAT and CDR2 FQDESV come from the germline V gene (reference sequence). There are 14 residues in the CDR3. V lost 7 bases and J lost 6; bases outside the gene matches: 12. The CDR3 here is CASNFAGESSEQYF. Here the CDR3 DNA reads TGTGCCAGCAACTTCGCGGGAGAAAGTTCCGAGCAGTACTTC.

This clone was seen a single time. This rearrangement joins TRBV6-6 to TRBJ2-3; 10 bases match TRBD2. CDR1 MNHNY and CDR2 SVGAGI come from the germline V gene (reference sequence). CDR3 length: 16 residues. The J segment lost 4 bases and the V segment lost 3 bases, leaving 7 bases of the junction unmatched. CDR3 amino acids: CASSYGLAGASDTQYF. The CDR3 nucleotides are TGTGCCAGCAGTTATGGGCTAGCGGGAGCTTCAGATACGCAGTATTTT.

The chain carries TRBV30 and TRBJ2-7; weak D call: TRBD1 (7 bases). V lost 5 bases and J lost 6, with 11 bases in between. The CDR3 sequence is 11 residues long. Germline CDR1 is GTSNPN and CDR2 is SVGIG (reference sequence). The CDR3 reads CAWQGGAEQYF. The DNA of the CDR3 is TGTGCCTGGCAGGGGGGAGCCGAGCAGTACTTC. Using reference TRBV30 and TRBJ2-7 for the parts outside the CDR3, the full variable domain is SQTIHQWPATLVQPVGSPLSLECTVEGTSNPNLYWYRQAAGRGLQLLFYSVGIGQISSEVPQNLSASRPQDRQFILSSKKLLLSDSGFYLCAWQGGAEQYFGPGTRLTVT.

The rearrangement links TRBV30 to TRBJ2-5; D is perhaps TRBD2 (5 bases). Near its end, the DNA agrees better with TRBJ2-7, so the J call may be wrong. The CDR3 length is 15 residues. The V gene's germline CDR1 is GTSNPN and CDR2 SVGIG (reference sequence). The CDR3 nucleotides read TGTGCCTGGAGTAGGAGGCGAAACCGGGCCTACGAGCAGTACTTC. As protein: CAWSRRRNRAYEQYF.

The rearrangement links TRBV6-1 to TRBJ1-2; D might be TRBD1 (5 bases). Trimming shortened V by 5 bases and J by 5 bases, and 15 bases separated the two germline ends. Germline loops: CDR1 MNHNS, CDR2 SASEGT. There are 14 residues in the CDR3. The CDR3 is CASSKGEGRYGYTF. The CDR3 DNA reads TGTGCCAGCAGTAAAGGAGAGGGGCGATATGGCTACACCTTC.

This clone was detected a few times. V usage is TRBV19 and J usage is TRBJ2-1; 11 bases are a match to TRBD2. Germline trimming cut 3 bases from V and 10 bases from J; bases unmatched to any gene: 5. CDR1 LNHDA and CDR2 SQIVND come from the germline V gene (reference sequence). CDR3 length: 14 residues. As DNA, the CDR3 is TGTGCCAGTAGTATCCCGGGACTAGCGGAGGAGCAGTTCTTC. It translates to CASSIPGLAEEQFF.

V is TRBV7-3 and J is TRBJ2-2; 9 bases map to TRBD1. V lost 4 bases and J lost 6; bases outside the gene matches: 12. This CDR3 contains 17 residues. Germline CDR1 and CDR2: SGHTA and FQGTGA. The chain's CDR3 is CASSSRLRDRVPGELFF. The CDR3 DNA is TGTGCCAGCAGCTCCCGCCTCCGGGACAGGGTCCCCGGGGAGCTGTTTTTT. Drawing the rest from reference TRBV7-3 and TRBJ2-2, the complete variable domain is GAGVSQTPSNKVTEKGKYVELRCDPISGHTALYWYRQSLGQGPEFLIYFQGTGAADDSGLPNDRFFAVRPEGSVSTLKIQRTERGDSAVYLCASSSRLRDRVPGELFFGEGSRLTVL.

This clone has a handful of counts. At the DNA level, this CDR3 is encoded by other sequences in the same sample as well. CDR3: CASSPGTGDYGYTF. The CDR3, as DNA: TGTGCCAGCTCACCAGGGACAGGGGACTATGGCTACACCTTC. The chain carries TRBV18 and TRBJ1-2; TRBD1 matches 10 bases. Looked up from germline, CDR1 is KGHSH and CDR2 is LQKENI. The CDR3 is 14 amino acids. J was trimmed by 3 bases and V by 2 bases; bases with no gene match: 0.

This chain links TRBV7-9 with TRBJ2-1; 9 bases fit TRBD2. The J segment lost 6 bases and the V segment lost 1 base, leaving 7 bases of the junction unmatched. The germline gives CDR1 SEHNR, CDR2 FQNEAQ (reference sequence). This CDR3 spans 16 amino acids. The CDR3, as DNA: TGTGCCAGCAGCTTAGGCGGCGGGAGGGAGCTCAATGAGCAGTTCTTC. Translated, it gives CASSLGGGRELNEQFF.

V is TRBV6-6 and J is TRBJ2-1; D unclear. The CDR3 loop spans 12 amino acids. Germline-derived CDR1 and CDR2 are MNHNY and SVGAGI (reference sequence). The V and J ends lost 8 bases and 5 bases respectively, with 10 bases between them. The CDR3: CASGLLNNEQFF. The CDR3 bases are TGTGCCAGCGGTTTGTTAAACAATGAGCAGTTCTTC.

The chain combines TRBV19 with TRBJ1-1; no definite D call. The CDR3 consists of 13 residues. The ends were cut back, 5 bases at V and 3 bases at J, with 10 bases in the middle. CDR1 LNHDA and CDR2 SQIVND come from the germline V gene (reference sequence). The CDR3 coding sequence is TGTGCCAGTAGTCCCCGTCGTGACACTGAAGCTTTCTTT. As protein: CASSPRRDTEAFF.

The V gene is TRBV28, the J gene TRBJ1-4; perhaps TRBD1 as D (6 bases). There are 13 residues in the CDR3. Germline CDR1 reads MDHEN; CDR2 reads SYDVKM. The CDR3 spells CAGGGRAREKLFF. CDR3 bases: TGTGCTGGGGGGGGCAGGGCGAGGGAAAAACTGTTTTTT.

The rearrangement uses TRBV5-4 and TRBJ1-1, with 7 bases identical to TRBD1. After removal of 0 bases from V and 1 base from J, the junction contained 3 bases not matched to a gene. The CDR3 runs to 15 residues. CDR1 is SGHNT and CDR2 is YYREEE in the germline V gene (reference sequence). The CDR3 bases are TGTGCCAGCAGCTTGGAAACAGGGGCGAACACTGAAGCTTTCTTT. Translation: CASSLETGANTEAFF.

The gene calls are TRBV19 and TRBJ2-3; 7 positions agree with TRBD2. CDR3 size: 14 residues. Germline CDR1 is LNHDA and CDR2 is SQIVND (reference sequence). After removal of 6 bases from V and 0 bases from J, the junction contained 3 bases not matched to a gene. Here the CDR3 DNA reads TGTGCCAGTAGCGGGGGGACTAGCACAGATACGCAGTATTTT. Protein product: CASSGGTSTDTQYF. Full variable domain (remainder filled in from reference TRBV19 and TRBJ2-3): DGGITQSPKYLFRKEGQNVTLSCEQNLNHDAMYWYRQDPGQGLRLIYYSQIVNDFQKGDIAEGYSVSREKKESFPLTVTSAQKNPTAFYLCASSGGTSTDTQYFGPGTRLTVL.

The J gene is TRBJ2-1, the V gene TRBV7-2, with 9 bases that match TRBD2. V shed 5 bases and J 10 bases; nucleotides not matched to a gene: 12. Germline CDR1 reads SGHTA; CDR2 reads FQGNSA. This CDR3 has 15 amino acids. In nucleotides, the CDR3 is TGTGCCAGCAGCCCACCGGGACTAGCCTACGTGGAGCAGTTCTTC. Translation gives CASSPPGLAYVEQFF.

This chain uses TRBV2 with TRBJ2-7; the D call may be TRBD1 or TRBD2 (5 bases each). V lost 4 bases and J lost 2, with 9 bases in between. Looked up from germline, CDR1 is SNHLY and CDR2 is FYNNEI. The CDR3 runs 13 residues. The CDR3: CASSGDGTYEQYF. CDR3 nucleotide sequence: TGTGCCAGCAGTGGGGACGGTACCTACGAGCAGTACTTC.

Comments on this clone: A much larger clone lies a single base off, so this may be a read error. The genes are TRBV5-4 and TRBJ2-3, with 10 bases fitting TRBD1. The CDR3 consists of 14 residues. The germline V gene has CDR1 SGHNT and CDR2 YYREEE (reference sequence). J was trimmed by 3 bases and V by 4 bases; bases with no gene match: 2. The CDR3 is CASSRDRGTDTQYF. The CDR3 region has the DNA TGTGCCAGCAGCCGGGACAGGGGAACAGATACGCAGTATTTT.

The chain employs TRBV6-5 and TRBJ2-2; 11 bases align to TRBD2. CDR1 is MNHEY, CDR2 SVGAGI, per germline. The V and J ends lost 5 bases and 8 bases, in that order; junction bases with no gene match: 7. The CDR3 is 15 residues long. CDR3 sequence (DNA): TGTGCCAGCAGTCAACTAGCGGGAGTGGCGGGGGAGCTGTTTTTT. This gives the protein CASSQLAGVAGELFF.

The rearrangement links TRBV19 to TRBJ1-2, with D uncertain. The CDR3 spans 16 residues. Trimming shortened V by 7 bases and J by 2 bases, and 20 bases separated the two germline ends. Germline values: CDR1 LNHDA, CDR2 SQIVND (reference sequence). The CDR3 DNA reads TGTGCCAGTACCGGGGTGACCCTTTTCCAGAACTATGGCTACACCTTC. It encodes CASTGVTLFQNYGYTF. The entire variable domain, with the rest obtained from reference TRBV19 and TRBJ1-2, is as follows: DGGITQSPKYLFRKEGQNVTLSCEQNLNHDAMYWYRQDPGQGLRLIYYSQIVNDFQKGDIAEGYSVSREKKESFPLTVTSAQKNPTAFYLCASTGVTLFQNYGYTFGSGTRLTVV.

The CDR3 sequence: CASSQVETGIHEQYF. The CDR3 nucleotides are TGTGCCAGCAGCCAAGTTGAGACAGGGATCCACGAGCAGTACTTC. The chain joins TRBV4-2 to TRBJ2-7; TRBD1 agrees at 7 bases. The V and J ends lost 1 base and 5 bases, in that order; junction bases with no gene match: 8. Germline V gene data show CDR1 as LGHNA and CDR2 as YNFKEQ. The CDR3 is 15 residues long.

This chain connects TRBV28 to TRBJ2-1; a possible D gene is TRBD2 (5 bases). V lost 5 bases, J lost 0 bases, and 17 bases lay in between. The CDR3 covers 17 residues. Germline assignment: CDR1 MDHEN and CDR2 SYDVKM. The CDR3 DNA is TGTGCCAGCAGTCCCGCGAGTGGAGGAAGCTCCTACAATGAGCAGTTCTTC. Its protein is CASSPASGGSSYNEQFF.

The chain uses TRBV7-9 and TRBJ1-5, with TRBD1 matching 10 bases. V was pared by 2 bases and J by 2 bases, with 9 bases of the junction left unmatched. CDR3 length: 18 amino acids. Germline V CDR1 and CDR2: SEHNR, FQNEAQ (reference sequence). In nucleotides, the CDR3 is TGTGCCAGCAGCTTATCTCGACAGGGGGCGGGTGGCAATCAGCCCCAGCATTTT. Its protein is CASSLSRQGAGGNQPQHF.

The chain employs TRBV4-3 and TRBJ2-1, with D tentatively TRBD1 (6 bases). Germline V gives CDR1 LGHNA, CDR2 YSLEER. V gave up 4 bases and J gave up 2 bases, with 9 bases separating them. The CDR3 is 14 residues long. The CDR3 sequence: CASSPYRAYNEQFF. In DNA form, the CDR3 reads TGCGCCAGCAGCCCATACAGGGCCTACAATGAGCAGTTCTTC.

The gene calls are TRBV9 and TRBJ2-6; D possibly corresponds to TRBD1 (6 bases). V lost 3 bases to trimming and J lost 0 bases, with 13 bases between them. The germline V gene has CDR1 SGDLS and CDR2 YYNGEE. This CDR3 region has 17 residues. For the CDR3, the DNA is TGTGCCAGCAGCGACGACAGGTGGAGCTCTGGGGCCAACGTCCTGACTTTC. As protein: CASSDDRWSSGANVLTF.

The rearrangement uses TRBV18 and TRBJ2-1; tentatively, D is TRBD2 (6 bases). This CDR3 comprises 13 residues. V was clipped by 4 bases and J by 5 bases, with 9 bases between them. The germline gives CDR1 KGHSH, CDR2 LQKENI. CDR3 bases: TGTGCCAGCTCACGACTAGTTGACAATGAGCAGTTCTTC. Its protein product is CASSRLVDNEQFF.

This clone was observed many times. The sample contains more than one DNA sequence encoding this CDR3. The chain joins TRBV28 to TRBJ2-7, with D possibly matching TRBD2 (6 bases). Germline V gene lookup returns CDR1 MDHEN and CDR2 SYDVKM. The CDR3 spans 13 residues. Trimming pared 6 bases from V and 4 bases from J, leaving 13 bases between. The CDR3, as DNA: TGTGCCAGCAGGACCGGGGGAATTTACGAGCAGTACTTC. Amino acids: CASRTGGIYEQYF.

The CDR3 sequence is CASSEGGLRANVLTF. In DNA form, the CDR3 reads TGTGCCAGCAGTGAGGGGGGGCTTAGGGCCAACGTCCTGACTTTC. The chain combines TRBV2 with TRBJ2-6; TRBD2 might be the D (7 bases). Germline CDR1 is SNHLY and CDR2 is FYNNEI. V was cut by 3 bases and J by 5 bases, with 11 bases left in between. There are 15 residues in the CDR3.

A single count supports this clone. The chain carries TRBV5-1 and TRBJ2-5; a weak D match, TRBD1 (6 bases). V lost 4 bases to trimming and J lost 3 bases, with 13 bases between them. Germline CDR1 SGHRS, CDR2 YFSETQ. CDR3 length: 14 residues. The CDR3 nucleotides read TGCGCCAGCAGCCCGAGGACAGCTAAAGAGACCCAGTACTTC. This translates into CASSPRTAKETQYF.

This chain uses TRBV18 with TRBJ2-5, with no clear D. CDR1 and CDR2 (germline): KGHSH, LQKENI. This CDR3 contains 14 residues. Between the trimmed V and J ends, which lost 2 bases and 5 bases, there was a span of 12 bases. Here the CDR3 reads CASSPTVGSETQYF. Here the CDR3 DNA reads TGTGCCAGCTCACCAACGGTGGGGTCGGAGACCCAGTACTTC.

The chain combines TRBV14 with TRBJ1-2, with D perhaps matching TRBD1 (6 bases). The V gene's germline CDR1 is SGHDN and CDR2 FVKESK. Between the trimmed V and J ends, which lost 1 base and 8 bases, there was a span of 20 bases. This CDR3 has 16 amino acids. CDR3 residues: CASSQALTQGLGGYTF. The DNA of the CDR3 is TGTGCCAGCAGCCAAGCCCTGACACAGGGCCTTGGGGGCTACACCTTC.